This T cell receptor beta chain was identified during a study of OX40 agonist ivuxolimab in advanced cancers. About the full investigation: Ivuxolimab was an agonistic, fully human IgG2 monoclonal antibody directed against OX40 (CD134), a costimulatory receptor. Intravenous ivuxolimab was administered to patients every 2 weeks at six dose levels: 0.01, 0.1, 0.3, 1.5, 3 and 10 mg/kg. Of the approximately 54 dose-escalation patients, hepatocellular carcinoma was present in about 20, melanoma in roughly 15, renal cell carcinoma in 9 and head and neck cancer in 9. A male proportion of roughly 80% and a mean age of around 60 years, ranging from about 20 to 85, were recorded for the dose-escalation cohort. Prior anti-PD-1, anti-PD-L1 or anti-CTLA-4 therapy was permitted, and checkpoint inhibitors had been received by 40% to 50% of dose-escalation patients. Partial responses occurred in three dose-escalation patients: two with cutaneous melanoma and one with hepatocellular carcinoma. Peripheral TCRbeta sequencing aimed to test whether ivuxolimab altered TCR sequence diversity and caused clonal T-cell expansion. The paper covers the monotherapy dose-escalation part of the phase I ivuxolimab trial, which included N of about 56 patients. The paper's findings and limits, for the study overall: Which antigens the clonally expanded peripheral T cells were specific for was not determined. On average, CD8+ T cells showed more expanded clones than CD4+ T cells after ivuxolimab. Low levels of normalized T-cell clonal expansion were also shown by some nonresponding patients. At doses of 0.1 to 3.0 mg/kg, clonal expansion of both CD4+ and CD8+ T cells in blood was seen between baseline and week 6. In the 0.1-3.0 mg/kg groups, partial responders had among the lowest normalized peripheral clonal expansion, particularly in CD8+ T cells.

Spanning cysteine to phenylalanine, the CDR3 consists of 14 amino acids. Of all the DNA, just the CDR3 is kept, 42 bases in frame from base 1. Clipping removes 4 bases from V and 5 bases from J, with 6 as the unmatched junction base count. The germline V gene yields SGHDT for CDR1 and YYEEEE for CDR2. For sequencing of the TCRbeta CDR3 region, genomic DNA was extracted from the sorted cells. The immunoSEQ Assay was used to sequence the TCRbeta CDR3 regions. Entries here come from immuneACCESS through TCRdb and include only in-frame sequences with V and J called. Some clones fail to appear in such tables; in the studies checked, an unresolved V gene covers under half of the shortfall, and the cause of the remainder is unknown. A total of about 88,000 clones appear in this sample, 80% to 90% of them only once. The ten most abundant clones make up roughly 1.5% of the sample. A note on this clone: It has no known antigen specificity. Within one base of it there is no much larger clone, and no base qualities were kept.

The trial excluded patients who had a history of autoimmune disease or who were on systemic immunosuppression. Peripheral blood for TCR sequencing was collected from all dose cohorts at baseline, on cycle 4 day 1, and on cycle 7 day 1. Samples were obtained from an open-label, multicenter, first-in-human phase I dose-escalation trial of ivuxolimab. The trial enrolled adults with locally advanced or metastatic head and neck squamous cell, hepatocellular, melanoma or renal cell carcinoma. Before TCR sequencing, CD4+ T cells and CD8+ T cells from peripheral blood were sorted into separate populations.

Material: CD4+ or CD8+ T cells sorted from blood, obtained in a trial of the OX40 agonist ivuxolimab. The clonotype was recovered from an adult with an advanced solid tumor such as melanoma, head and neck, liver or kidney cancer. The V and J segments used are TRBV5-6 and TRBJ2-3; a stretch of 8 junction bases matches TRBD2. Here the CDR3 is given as CASSPGLGEDTQYF. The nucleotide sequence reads TGTGCCAGCAGCCCGGGACTAGGGGAAGATACGCAGTATTTT.